The T cell receptor (beta chain) under discussion was sequenced for a study of cytotoxic CD8 clonotypes in ibrutinib-treated CLL. Sequencing was performed with immunoSEQ multiplex PCR; in TCRdb, only in-frame clones are kept and a portion is missing. Among some 25,000 clones, 60% to 80% were seen once, and the ten largest hold roughly 50%. Per the germline V gene, CDR1 is DFQATT and CDR2 is SNEGSKA (reference sequence). This CDR3 spans 11 amino acids. V dropped 0 bases and J dropped 8 bases, with 4 bases sitting between them. Regarding this clone: Additional DNA sequences in this sample encode the identical CDR3.

The genes are TRBV20-1 and TRBJ1-4; D is unresolved. Sequenced material: PBMCs, taken at disease progression, from a patient treated with ibrutinib. The sequence was collected from a human donor with chronic lymphocytic leukemia. In DNA form, the CDR3 reads TGCAGTGCTAGAGATCGGGAAAAACTGTTTTTT. Its translation: CSARDREKLFF.